These T cell receptor beta chains were read from a single sample in a study of response to subunit inactivated influenza vaccine. TCRdb analysed the RT-PCR reads with MiXCR anew, one entry per CDR3 protein. The sample has hundreds of thousands of distinct CDR3 sequences; less than 30% are singletons. Sample: CD4+ T cells sorted from PBMCs, taken 4 to 6 days after vaccination. Receptor source: a man aged 45-65 years who received an inactivated influenza vaccine. Each CDR3 is given with its conserved first and last residue. D genes are given only for firm matches. Size values are once, few and many counts, or a class for expanded clones, and some rows have none.

length	V	J	size	D	CDR3	DNA
17	TRBV5-6	TRBJ2-3	few	NA	CASSLGFVGAGADTQYF	TGTGCAAGCAGCTTGGGCTTCGTGGGGGCTGGCGCGGATACGCAGTATTTT
14	TRBV12-3/TRBV12-4	TRBJ2-2	many	NA	CASRRQANTGELFF	TGTGCCAGCAGGCGCCAGGCGAACACCGGGGAGCTGTTTTTT
15	TRBV7-2	TRBJ2-1	few	TRBD2	CASSLLAGGPVEQFF	TGTGCCAGCAGCCTACTAGCGGGGGGTCCCGTTGAGCAGTTCTTC
13	TRBV20-1	TRBJ2-2	NA	NA	CSARFRNTGELFF	TGCAGTGCTAGATTCCGGAACACCGGGGAGCTGTTTTTT
12	TRBV3-1	TRBJ2-7	few	TRBD1	CASSAGGHEQYF	TGTGCCAGCAGCGCAGGGGGCCACGAGCAGTACTTC
14	TRBV28	TRBJ2-7	many	NA	CASRHWTDSYEQYF	TGTGCCAGCAGACACTGGACGGATTCCTACGAGCAGTACTTC
13	TRBV29-1	TRBJ2-7	many	TRBD1	CSVSDRGLYEQYF	TGCAGCGTTTCGGACAGGGGGCTCTACGAGCAGTACTTC
19	TRBV10-3	TRBJ2-6	NA	TRBD1	CAISELLPGQDPGANVLTF	TGTGCCATCAGTGAGTTGCTACCGGGACAGGACCCTGGGGCCAACGTCCTGACTTTC
12	TRBV6-2/TRBV6-3	TRBJ2-5	few	TRBD1	CASRTGSKTQYF	TGTGCCAGCAGGACAGGGTCCAAGACCCAGTACTTC
13	TRBV20-1	TRBJ2-5	few	TRBD2	CSAQRTSGETQYF	TGCAGTGCCCAAAGGACTAGCGGAGAGACCCAGTACTTC
15	TRBV24-1	TRBJ2-1	NA	NA	CATSDLVSPGNEQFF	TGTGCCACCAGTGATTTGGTATCACCCGGCAATGAGCAGTTCTTC